The present T cell receptor (beta chain) was sequenced within a study of tumor and adjacent non-tumor tissue in lung cancer. Study background: Histology: about twelve adenocarcinoma, 2 squamous cell carcinoma, 1 small cell lung cancer.

This clonotype was picked up many times. Its target is unknown. No cell sorting was done before RNA was extracted from the tissue. Donors were chemotherapy-naive, newly diagnosed lung cancer surgical patients in China, August–November 2014. V dropped 7 bases and J dropped 5 bases, with 14 bases sitting between them. This CDR3 is 12 amino acids long. Germline CDR1 and CDR2: DFQATT and SNEGSKA (reference sequence). A modified ARM-PCR protocol with three rounds of nested PCR amplified TCRbeta. TCRdb fed the multiplex PCR reads into MiXCR, producing one record per CDR3 protein. The sample has 100,000 to 150,000 distinct CDR3 sequences, 55% to 75% seen once. The study, taken as a whole, reports: Tumor TCR diversity, when higher, was linked to shorter survival. Significantly higher TCR diversity was found in tumor than normal lung.

The specimen sequenced was lung tumor tissue. The sequence was obtained from a man aged 25-40 years with non-small cell lung cancer. The chain couples TRBV20-1 to TRBJ1-2; unclear D gene. CDR3 protein: CSGGPRGYGYTF. The CDR3 bases are TGCAGTGGTGGCCCAAGAGGGTATGGCTACACCTTC.